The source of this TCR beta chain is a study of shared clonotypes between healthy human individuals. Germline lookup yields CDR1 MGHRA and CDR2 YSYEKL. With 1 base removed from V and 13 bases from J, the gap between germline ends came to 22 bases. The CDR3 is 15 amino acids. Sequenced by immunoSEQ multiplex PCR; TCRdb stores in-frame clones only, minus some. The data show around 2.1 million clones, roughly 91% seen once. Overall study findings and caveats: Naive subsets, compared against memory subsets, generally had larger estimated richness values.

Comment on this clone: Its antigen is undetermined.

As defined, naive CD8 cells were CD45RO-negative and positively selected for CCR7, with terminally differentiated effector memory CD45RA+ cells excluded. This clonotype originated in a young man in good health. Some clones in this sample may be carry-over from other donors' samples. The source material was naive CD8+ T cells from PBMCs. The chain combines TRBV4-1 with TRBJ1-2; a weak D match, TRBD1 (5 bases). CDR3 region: CASSQGSSGRRDRTF. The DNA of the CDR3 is TGCGCCAGCAGCCAAGGGAGTAGTGGTAGAAGGGACCGCACCTTC.